This T cell receptor beta chain was observed in a study of blood T cell repertoires in COVID-19 (dated by TCRdb to about 2020). General notes on the study: Collaborator samples came from the United States, Italy and Spain and covered acute and convalescent phases of COVID-19. The material from the prospective study consisted of cDNA or gDNA derived from T cells, B-cell-depleted T cells, or PBMCs. Deeply sampled blood TCRbeta repertoires from subjects exposed to, actively infected with, or recovered from COVID-19 were included in the dataset. The repertoires were released in a freely available public database intended as a resource for research on the immune response to SARS-CoV-2. The samples were drawn from two sources: the first 160 participants of the ongoing ImmuneRACE study, and 1,200 or so subjects contributed by 6 global collaborators. A de-identified subject ID, COVID-19 status, age in years and sex were almost always included in the sample metadata. Where available, HLA class I and class II types were taken from metadata supplied by the sample provider and were not determined by assay-based typing. General study outcomes and caveats: The amount of clinical and demographic metadata varied by source and participant and was provided uncurated.

TCRbeta CDR3 regions were amplified from genomic DNA by means of the immunoSEQ Assay, a bias-controlled multiplex PCR. Concerning the study's data processing: The number of nucleated cells in each sample was estimated by amplification of reference gene primers within the assay. Sequence reads were collapsed and filtered to measure the absolute abundance of every unique TCRbeta CDR3 rearrangement. For each sample, productive Simpson clonality was calculated as the square root of Simpson's diversity index over productive rearrangements. This is the immuneACCESS table as TCRdb keeps it, with only in-frame sequences that have V and J called. A part of the clones is gone; compared with another copy, unresolved V genes explain less than half, and the rest is unexplained. Clone size and V and J calls were adopted from that table, with D and trimming inferred from the DNA. The sample table holds 140,000 to 150,000 clones, of which around 84% were seen once. The ten largest account for around 2.5% of the sample.

Points on this clone: Its antigen is unknown. Qualities for individual bases were not recorded, and no much larger clone is one base off.

Each collaborating institution followed its own protocols to collect whole blood in K2EDTA tubes. Collaborator samples were shipped for TCRbeta analysis as frozen whole blood, isolated PBMCs, or DNA extracted from either sample type. The receptor comes from a human donor with acute or convalescent COVID-19. The donor label of this sample is uncertain. The source material was peripheral blood.

The CDR3 has the sequence CASSILSGVTEAFF. The nucleotide sequence reads as follows: TGTGCCAGCAGCATACTATCGGGGGTTACTGAAGCTTTCTTT. This chain joins TRBV7-2 to TRBJ1-1; the best D guess is TRBD1, with 5 bases matching. The CDR3 sequence holds 14 residues, the cysteine and phenylalanine included. Only CDR3 DNA is held: 42 bases, read in frame from base 1. CDR1 and CDR2 are read off the germline V gene as SGHTA and FQGNSA. Trimming removed 5 bases from V and 5 bases from J, leaving 15 bases between the germline ends.